Below are 2 T cell receptor beta chains sequenced from a single sample in a study of cytomegalovirus exposure and HLA in healthy donors. In the PCR, 60 Vbeta and 13 Jbeta primers were used. The protocol was immunoSEQ multiplex PCR, while the TCRdb copy is restricted to in-frame clones and leaves out a portion. The data contain approximately 220,000 clones, roughly 79% of them singletons. Input material: PBMCs. Source of these receptors: a man aged 18 to 35 in good health and CMV-seronegative.

The genes are TRBV27 and TRBJ2-5; the D gene is possibly TRBD1 (6 bases). This CDR3 is built from 16 residues. CDR1 is MNHEY and CDR2 is SMNVEV in the germline V gene (reference sequence). V was trimmed by 3 bases and J by 5 bases, leaving 19 bases between them. The CDR3 DNA reads as TGTGCCAGCAGTTTGCCCCCAAGGCAGGGGACGGAGACCCAGTACTTC. Its translation is CASSLPPRQGTETQYF.

The rearrangement links TRBV5-1 to TRBJ2-7, with TRBD2 as a possible D gene (7 bases). Germline lookup yields CDR1 SGHRS and CDR2 YFSETQ. This CDR3 region has 13 residues. V was pared by 0 bases and J by 5 bases, with 9 bases between. As DNA, the CDR3 is TGCGCCAGCAGCTTGGCCGGGGGGCACGAGCAGTACTTC. Its translation is CASSLAGGHEQYF. The full variable domain, completed using reference TRBV5-1 and TRBJ2-7, is KAGVTQTPRYLIKTRGQQVTLSCSPISGHRSVSWYQQTPGQGLQFLFEYFSETQRNKGNFPGRFSGRQFSNSRSEMNVSTLELGDSALYLCASSLAGGHEQYFGPGTRLTVT.